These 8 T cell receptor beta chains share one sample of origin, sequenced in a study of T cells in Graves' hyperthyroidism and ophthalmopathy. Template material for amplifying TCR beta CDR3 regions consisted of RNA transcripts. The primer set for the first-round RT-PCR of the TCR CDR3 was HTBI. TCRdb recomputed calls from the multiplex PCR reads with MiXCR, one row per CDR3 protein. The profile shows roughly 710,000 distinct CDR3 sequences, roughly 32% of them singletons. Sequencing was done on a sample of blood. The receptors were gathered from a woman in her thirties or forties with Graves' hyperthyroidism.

The DNA of the CDR3 is TGCGCCAGCAGCTTGGGCCTAGCGGGGGAACAAGAGACCCAGTACTTC. This gives the protein CASSLGLAGEQETQYF. The V call is TRBV5-1, the J call TRBJ2-5; 10 bases agree with TRBD2. V shed 0 bases, J shed 2 bases, and the junction held 4 bases outside the gene matches. From germline, CDR1 is SGHRS and CDR2 YFSETQ. CDR3 size: 16 residues.

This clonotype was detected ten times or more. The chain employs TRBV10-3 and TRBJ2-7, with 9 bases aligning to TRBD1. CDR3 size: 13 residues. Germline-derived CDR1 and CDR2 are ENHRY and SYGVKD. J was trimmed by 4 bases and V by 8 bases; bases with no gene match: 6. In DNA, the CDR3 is TGTGCCATCGTGGCAGGGACAGGGTACGAGCAGTACTTC. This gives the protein CAIVAGTGYEQYF.

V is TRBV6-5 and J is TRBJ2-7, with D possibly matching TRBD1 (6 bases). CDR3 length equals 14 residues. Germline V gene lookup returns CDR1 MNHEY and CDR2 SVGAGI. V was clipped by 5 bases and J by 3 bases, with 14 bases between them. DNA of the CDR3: TGTGCCAGCAGTGCAGGGGCCTCCCTCTACGAGCAGTACTTC. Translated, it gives CASSAGASLYEQYF.

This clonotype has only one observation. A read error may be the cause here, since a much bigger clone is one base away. DNA of the CDR3: TGTGCCAGCGGCAGGACTCTGAACACTGAAGCTTTCTTT. Residues: CASGRTLNTEAFF. The chain has TRBV2 and TRBJ1-1, with no clear D. Trimming pared 8 bases from V and 0 bases from J, leaving 10 bases between. The CDR3 is 13 residues long. The V gene's germline CDR1 is SNHLY and CDR2 FYNNEI.

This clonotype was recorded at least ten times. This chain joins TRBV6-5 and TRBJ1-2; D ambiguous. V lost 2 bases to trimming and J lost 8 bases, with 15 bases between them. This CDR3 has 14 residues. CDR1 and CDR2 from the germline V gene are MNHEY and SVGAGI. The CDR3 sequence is CASSYRVAGGGYTF. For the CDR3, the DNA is TGTGCCAGCAGTTACAGGGTAGCAGGTGGAGGCTACACCTTC.

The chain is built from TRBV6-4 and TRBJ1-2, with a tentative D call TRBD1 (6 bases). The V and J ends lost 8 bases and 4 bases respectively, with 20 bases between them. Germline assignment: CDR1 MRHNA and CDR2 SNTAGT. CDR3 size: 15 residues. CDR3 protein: CASSPRKTGLYGYTF. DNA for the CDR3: TGTGCCAGCTCACCCCGAAAGACAGGCCTCTATGGCTACACCTTC.

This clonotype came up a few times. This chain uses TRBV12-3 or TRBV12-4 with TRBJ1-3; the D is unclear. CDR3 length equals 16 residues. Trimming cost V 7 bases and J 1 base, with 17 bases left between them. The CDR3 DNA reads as TGTGCCAGCACCCCTGGCAGGAGGGCTTCTGGAAACACCATATATTTT. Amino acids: CASTPGRRASGNTIYF.

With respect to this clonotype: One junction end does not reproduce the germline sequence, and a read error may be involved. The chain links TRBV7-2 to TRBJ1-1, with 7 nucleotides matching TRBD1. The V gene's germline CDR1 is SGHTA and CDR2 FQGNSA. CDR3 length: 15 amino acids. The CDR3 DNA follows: TGCGCCAGCAGCCTTCGGGACAGTTCGGGCACTGAAGCTTTCTTT. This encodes CASSLRDSSGTEAFF.